The clone carrying this T cell receptor (beta chain) was counted a few times. This entry belongs to a study of cytomegalovirus exposure and HLA in healthy donors. Using immunoSEQ multiplex PCR, the repertoire was profiled, and TCRdb retains in-frame clones only, with some absent. The sample lists about 280,000 clones; 88% were seen once. The CDR3 totals 13 residues. Germline lookup yields CDR1 SNHLY and CDR2 FYNNEI. The V end was cut by 6 bases, the J end by 2 bases, with 11 bases between. The rearrangement joins TRBV2 to TRBJ2-7; D is possibly TRBD1 (5 bases). Material: PBMCs. The sequence was collected from a woman aged 18-29 years in good health and CMV-seronegative. The CDR3 loop is CASSRDSTYEQYF. In DNA, the CDR3 is TGTGCCAGCAGCCGAGACAGTACCTACGAGCAGTACTTC.